This TCR beta chain was obtained from a study of blood T cell repertoires in COVID-19. Study overall: Acute-phase and convalescent COVID-19 samples originated in the United States, Italy and Spain. PBMCs, B-cell-depleted T cells, or T cells provided the cDNA or gDNA that made up the material.

Original processing notes: Cell counts per sample came from amplifying reference gene primers. Some clones are missing from TCRdb's copy, which holds only in-frame ones; the method was immunoSEQ multiplex PCR. V, J and clone size were drawn from that table, and D and trimming were deduced from the DNA. The table includes 220,000 or so clones, more than 65% detected once. The V gene end was trimmed by 2 bases and the J gene end by 1 base; junction bases not matched to a gene: 5. This CDR3 has 17 residues. In germline, CDR1 is LNHDA, CDR2 SQIVND (reference sequence). This sequence was found in a woman older than 75 with acute or convalescent COVID-19. The chain joins TRBV19 to TRBJ2-5, with 12 positions matching TRBD2. Sequencing was performed on peripheral blood. CDR3: CASSIRTSGGTQETQYF. In nucleotides, the CDR3 is TGTGCCAGTAGTATAAGAACTAGCGGGGGGACCCAAGAGACCCAGTACTTC.